This T cell receptor beta chain was obtained from a study of CD8 T cells in Susac syndrome. An input of about 0.5 to 1 ug of RNA was subjected to reverse transcription using random hexamers. Using its own MiXCR run on the immunoSEQ multiplex PCR reads, TCRdb lists one record per CDR3 protein. Of about 130,000 distinct CDR3 sequences listed, around 86% are singletons. The ends were cut back, 3 bases at V and 6 bases at J, with 16 bases in the middle. In germline, CDR1 is SEHNR, CDR2 FQNEAQ (reference sequence). The CDR3 is 15 amino acids. The authors sequenced TCR beta from blood CD8+ and CD4+ T cells.

The material sequenced was CD8+ T cells from PBMCs. The chain is built from TRBV7-9 and TRBJ2-3, with D unclear. The origin of this receptor is a human donor with multiple sclerosis. CDR3 coding DNA: TGTGCCAGCAGCTTTCTAGTTGCCGCTTCTGATACGCAGTATTTT. It is translated as CASSFLVAASDTQYF.